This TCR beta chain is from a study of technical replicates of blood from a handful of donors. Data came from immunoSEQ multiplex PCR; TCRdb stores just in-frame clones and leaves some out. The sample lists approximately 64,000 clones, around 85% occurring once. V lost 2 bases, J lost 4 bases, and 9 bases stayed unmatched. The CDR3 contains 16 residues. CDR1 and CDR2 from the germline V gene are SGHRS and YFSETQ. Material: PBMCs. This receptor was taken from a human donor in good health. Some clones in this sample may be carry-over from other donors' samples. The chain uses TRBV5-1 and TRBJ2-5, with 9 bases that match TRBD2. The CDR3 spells CASSLVAGAIAETQYF. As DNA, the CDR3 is TGCGCCAGCAGCTTAGTAGCGGGGGCCATTGCAGAGACCCAGTACTTC.